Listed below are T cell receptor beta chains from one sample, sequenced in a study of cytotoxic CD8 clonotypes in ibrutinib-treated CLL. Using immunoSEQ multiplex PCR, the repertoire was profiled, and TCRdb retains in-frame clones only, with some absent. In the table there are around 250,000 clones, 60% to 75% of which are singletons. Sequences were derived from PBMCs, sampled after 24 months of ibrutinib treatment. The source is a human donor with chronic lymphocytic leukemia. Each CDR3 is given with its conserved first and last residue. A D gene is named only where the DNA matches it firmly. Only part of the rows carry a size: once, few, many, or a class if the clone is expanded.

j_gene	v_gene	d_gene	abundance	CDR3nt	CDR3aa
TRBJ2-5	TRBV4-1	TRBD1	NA	TGCGCCAGCAGCCAGGACAGGGGAGAGACCCAGTACTTC	CASSQDRGETQYF
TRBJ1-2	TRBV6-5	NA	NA	TGTGCCAGCAGTTACTCGATGTTTAACTATGGCTACACCTTC	CASSYSMFNYGYTF
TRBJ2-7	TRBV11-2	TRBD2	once	TGTGCCAGCAGCTCACCGGGCGGCGGGGGTTACGAGCAGTACTTC	CASSSPGGGGYEQYF
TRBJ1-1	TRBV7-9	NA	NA	TGTGCCAGCAGCGTTAGGAGAGATGAAGCTTTCTTT	CASSVRRDEAFF
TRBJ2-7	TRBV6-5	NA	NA	TGTGCCAGCAGCAGAGCCGAAGGGTACCAGCAGTACTTC	CASSRAEGYQQYF
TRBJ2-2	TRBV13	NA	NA	TGTGCCAGCAGCTTCGTTGGGTGGGCCGGGGAGCTGTTTTTT	CASSFVGWAGELFF
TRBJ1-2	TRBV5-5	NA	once	TGTGCCAGCAGTAATATAAATTTCGATATCTCTAACTATGGCTACACCTTC	CASSNINFDISNYGYTF
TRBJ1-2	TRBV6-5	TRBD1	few	TGTGCCAGCAGTTCAGGGACAGGGGGACCAGGCTACACCTTC	CASSSGTGGPGYTF
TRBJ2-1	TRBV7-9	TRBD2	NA	TGTGCCATTCTCCTTCCGGGACTAGCGGGAGAAGTGCCCTACAATGAGCAGTTCTTC	CAILLPGLAGEVPYNEQFF
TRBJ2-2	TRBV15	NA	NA	TGTGCCACCAGCAGAGATAAAGGATACACCGGGGAGCTGTTTTTT	CATSRDKGYTGELFF
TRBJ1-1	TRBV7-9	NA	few	TGTGCCAGCAGCCCAAGGGACACAGAAGCTTTCTTT	CASSPRDTEAFF
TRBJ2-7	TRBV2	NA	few	TGTGCCAGCATTGGCATTCTACTGAGCTCCTACGAGCAGTACTTC	CASIGILLSSYEQYF
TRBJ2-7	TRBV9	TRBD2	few	TGTGCCAGCAGCTTTCAAGCGGGAGAGGCGTACGAGCAGTACTTC	CASSFQAGEAYEQYF
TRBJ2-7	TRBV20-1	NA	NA	TGCAGTGCTCTCCAACACTACGAGCAGTACTTC	CSALQHYEQYF
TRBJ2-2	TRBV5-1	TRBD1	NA	TGCGCCAGCAGCATCGGACAGGACACCGGGGAGCTGTTTTTT	CASSIGQDTGELFF
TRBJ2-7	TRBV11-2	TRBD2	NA	TGTGCCAGCAGCTTAAACCCGGGACTAGCTCCCTACGAGCAGTACTTC	CASSLNPGLAPYEQYF
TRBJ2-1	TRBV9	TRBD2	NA	TGTGCCAGCAGCGTAGCGGGAGGGGGATACAATGAGCAGTTCTTC	CASSVAGGGYNEQFF
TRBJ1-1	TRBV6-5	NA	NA	TGTGCCAGCAGCCCCCCTTCGGGGAACACTGAAGCTTTCTTT	CASSPPSGNTEAFF
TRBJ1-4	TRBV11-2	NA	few	TGTGCCAGCAGCCACAATCAGGTCCAAGTTAATGAAAAACTGTTTTTT	CASSHNQVQVNEKLFF
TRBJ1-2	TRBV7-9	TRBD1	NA	TGTGCCAGCAGCCATCCGGGACAGTCGAATGGCTACACCTTC	CASSHPGQSNGYTF
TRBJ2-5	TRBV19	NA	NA	TGTGCCAGTAGTTGGACCTCACAAGAGACCCAGTACTTC	CASSWTSQETQYF
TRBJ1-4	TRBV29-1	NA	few	TGCAGCGTGTCCCTGGCTAGGGCTAATGAAAAACTGTTTTTT	CSVSLARANEKLFF
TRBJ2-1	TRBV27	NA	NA	TGTGCCAGCAGTTTTAGGCCTTTGAACAATGAGCAGTTCTTC	CASSFRPLNNEQFF
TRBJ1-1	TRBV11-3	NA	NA	TGTGCCAGCAGCCCCGGGGGCGCAAATCCTGAAGCTTTCTTT	CASSPGGANPEAFF
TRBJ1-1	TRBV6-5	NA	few	TGTGCCAGCAGTTACTTATCGGGGTTACCTGAAGCTTTCTTT	CASSYLSGLPEAFF
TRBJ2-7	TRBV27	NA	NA	TGTGCCAGCAGTTCCAACCCGGGGACGTGGGAGCAGTACTTC	CASSSNPGTWEQYF
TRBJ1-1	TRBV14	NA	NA	TGTGCCAGCAGCCACTTCCTGCTCAACACTGAAGCTTTCTTT	CASSHFLLNTEAFF
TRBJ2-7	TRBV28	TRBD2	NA	TGTGCCAGCATCCAGACTAGCGGGTACTCCTACGAGCAGTACTTC	CASIQTSGYSYEQYF
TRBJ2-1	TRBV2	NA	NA	TGTGCCTGCATTCTTCGCGGGGACAATGAGCAGTTCTTC	CACILRGDNEQFF
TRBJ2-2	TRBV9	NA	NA	TGTGCCAGCAGCGTAGGGGGGCTACCGAACACCGGGGAGCTGTTTTTT	CASSVGGLPNTGELFF
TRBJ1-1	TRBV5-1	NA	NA	TGCGCCAGCAGCTTGGGCAGACCGAACACTGAAGCTTTCTTT	CASSLGRPNTEAFF
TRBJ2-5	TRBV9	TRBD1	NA	TGTGCCAGCAGCGTAGCTGCAGGACAGGTCCAAGAGACCCAGTACTTC	CASSVAAGQVQETQYF
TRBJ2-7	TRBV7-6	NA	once	TGTGCCAGCAGCTTAGAAATTTGGGTCTCCGAGCAGTACTTC	CASSLEIWVSEQYF
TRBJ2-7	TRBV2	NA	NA	TGTGCCAGCAGTGACAGGGCGGAAGAGCAGTACTTC	CASSDRAEEQYF
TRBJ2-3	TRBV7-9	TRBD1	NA	TGTGCCAGCAGACCCCCGGGGACAGCCACAGATACGCAGTATTTT	CASRPPGTATDTQYF
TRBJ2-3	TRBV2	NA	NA	TGTGCCAGCAGTGAAGCGGGGTCCGATCAGTATTTT	CASSEAGSDQYF
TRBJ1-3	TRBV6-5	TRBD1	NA	TGTGCCAGCAGTCGACAACAGGGGGACGCGTTGACCATATATTTT	CASSRQQGDALTIYF
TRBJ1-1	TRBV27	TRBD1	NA	TGTGCCAGCAGTCCAGGACAGGGCTTCGGCACTGAAGCTTTCTTT	CASSPGQGFGTEAFF
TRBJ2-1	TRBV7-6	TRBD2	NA	TGTGCCAGCAGCTTCCTAGCGGGAGACGCCTACAATGAGCAGTTCTTC	CASSFLAGDAYNEQFF
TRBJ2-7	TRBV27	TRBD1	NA	TGTGCCAGCAGTTCACAGGGGGTCTCTTCCTACGAGCAGTACTTC	CASSSQGVSSYEQYF
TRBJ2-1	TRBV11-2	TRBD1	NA	TGTGCCAGCAGCGAGGGGGACAGGGGAGGCGATGAGCAGTTCTTC	CASSEGDRGGDEQFF
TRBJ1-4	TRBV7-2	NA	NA	TGTGCCAGCAGCCAAGACAGTAAGGGCGTTACTAATGAAAAACTGTTTTTT	CASSQDSKGVTNEKLFF
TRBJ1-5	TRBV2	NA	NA	TGTGCCGGCCAAAATACGGGACGCAATCAGCCCCAGCATTTT	CAGQNTGRNQPQHF
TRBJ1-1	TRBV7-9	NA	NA	TGTGCCAGCATCAAGTCCAGGACCTTGAACACTGAAGCTTTCTTT	CASIKSRTLNTEAFF
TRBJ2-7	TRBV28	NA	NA	TGTGCCAGCAGTTTAAGGGGGAAGGTCTCCCACTACGAGCAGTACTTC	CASSLRGKVSHYEQYF
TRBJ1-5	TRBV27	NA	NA	TGTGCCAGCAGTTTATACAGAGATTATAGCAATCAGCCCCAGCATTTT	CASSLYRDYSNQPQHF
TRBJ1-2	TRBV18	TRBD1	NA	TGTGCCAGCTCACCGATGGACAGGGGCACTAACTATGGCTACACCTTC	CASSPMDRGTNYGYTF
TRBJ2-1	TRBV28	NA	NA	TGTGCCACCGGAGGGGTGGTCGCCTACAATGAGCAGTTCTTC	CATGGVVAYNEQFF
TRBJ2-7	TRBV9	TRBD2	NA	TGTGCCAGCAGCCTCACTAGCGTAAGCTCCTACGAGCAGTACTTC	CASSLTSVSSYEQYF
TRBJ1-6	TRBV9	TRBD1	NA	TGTGCCAGCAGCGCGACAGGGGATCAAGGGGCTCCCCTCCACTTT	CASSATGDQGAPLHF
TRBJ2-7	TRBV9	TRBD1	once	TGTGCCAGCAGCGTCACCGGGACAGGGGGCGCCCAGCAGTACTTC	CASSVTGTGGAQQYF
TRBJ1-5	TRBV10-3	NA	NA	TGTGCCATCAGTGCCATGGGCGAGGATCAGCCCCAGCATTTT	CAISAMGEDQPQHF